This T cell receptor (beta chain) derives from a study of blood T cells in healthy people across ages. Trimming took 0 bases from V and 6 from J; bases not matched to a gene: 9. CDR1 SGDLS and CDR2 YYNGEE come from the germline V gene. This CDR3 region has 17 residues. This clonotype was detected only a few times. The antigen remains undetermined. Through a sample-barcoded 5' primer and a J-beta primer mix, a second PCR was run for roughly 6 to 11 cycles. A tag from a template-switch adaptor with 12 random nucleotides marked each cDNA molecule. TCRdb passed the 5' RACE reads through MiXCR, listing each CDR3 protein once. Of under 1,100,000 distinct CDR3 sequences listed, approximately 25% are singletons. Overall study findings and caveats: Long-lived donors exceeded aged donors in naive CD4+ cells and diversity.

A minimum of 7 million PBMCs was isolated per sample. Another study also made use of these data, one on T cells of mothers and their children. In that study: Sample barcodes plus 2-4 random nucleotides came from the M1S primer.

The V call is TRBV9, the J call TRBJ2-1; 10 positions match TRBD2. Sequenced input: blood. The clonotype originates from a girl aged 2 to 10 in good health. In nucleotides, the CDR3 is TGTGCCAGCAGCGTAGGTTCTGCAGCGGGAGGGCGCAATGAGCAGTTCTTC. Translating gives CASSVGSAAGGRNEQFF.